This entry lists 11 T cell receptor beta chains sequenced from one sample in a study of blood T cell repertoires in COVID-19. The assay was immunoSEQ multiplex PCR, and TCRdb's table has in-frame clones only and misses some. Altogether under 300,000 clones are present, 70% to 85% being singletons, with the ten largest covering 2.5% to 4%. Input material: peripheral blood. The receptor source for this set is a woman older than 75 with acute or convalescent COVID-19.

Points on this clone: Other DNA sequences from this sample encode an identical CDR3 as well. This chain joins TRBV6-5 and TRBJ1-1; the D is unclear. Germline CDR1 MNHEY, CDR2 SVGAGI. The CDR3 consists of 14 residues. V was trimmed by 0 bases and J by 1 base, leaving 6 bases between them. The chain's CDR3 is CASSYSERNTEAFF. The DNA of the CDR3 is TGTGCCAGCAGTTACTCGGAGAGGAACACTGAAGCTTTCTTT.

V gene TRBV4-1 combines with J gene TRBJ1-5; 9 bases match TRBD1. CDR1 and CDR2 from the germline V gene are MGHRA and YSYEKL. This CDR3 comprises 15 residues. V lost 2 bases to trimming and J lost 5 bases; unmatched junction nucleotides: 4. CDR3: CASSQYGTGYQPQHF. CDR3 bases: TGCGCCAGCAGCCAATACGGGACAGGGTATCAGCCCCAGCATTTT.

The chain employs TRBV14 and TRBJ1-1, with D unresolved. The germline V and J ends were trimmed by 4 bases and 1 base, with 16 bases remaining between them. The CDR3 is 16 amino acids. CDR1 is SGHDN, CDR2 FVKESK, per germline. The CDR3 loop reads CASSRRSGEGNTEAFF. The CDR3 DNA is TGTGCCAGCAGCCGTCGATCGGGTGAGGGGAACACTGAAGCTTTCTTT.

The V gene is TRBV4-1, the J gene TRBJ2-5; possible D gene TRBD1, 5 bases. The V gene's germline CDR1 is MGHRA and CDR2 YSYEKL. V was pared by 3 bases and J by 4 bases, with 15 bases between. The CDR3 consists of 15 residues. CDR3 DNA sequence: TGCGCCAGCAGCCAGGTTCAGGGTTCGGTAGAGACCCAGTACTTC. Its translation: CASSQVQGSVETQYF.

The chain uses TRBV29-1 and TRBJ2-7, with TRBD1 as a possible D gene (6 bases). From germline, CDR1 is SQVTM and CDR2 ANQGSEA. The CDR3 covers 14 residues. The V end was cut by 5 bases, the J end by 3 bases, with 17 bases between. The CDR3 DNA sequence: TGCAGCGTTTCTTTAGACAGGAGAAACTACGAGCAGTACTTC. Its translation: CSVSLDRRNYEQYF.

At least ten counts were recorded for this clone. The chain is built from TRBV7-8 and TRBJ1-5; 7 bases match TRBD1. Germline V CDR1 and CDR2: SGHVS, FQNEAQ. The V segment lost 5 bases and the J segment 5 bases; nucleotides outside the gene matches: 6. There are 14 residues in the CDR3. The CDR3 loop reads CASSLRQGDQPQHF. The CDR3 bases are TGTGCCAGCAGCCTTCGACAGGGCGATCAGCCCCAGCATTTT.

CDR3 bases: TGCGTCATCCGCCGGGGGACCTACGAGCAGTACTTC. Protein sequence: CVIRRGTYEQYF. The chain links TRBV29-1 to TRBJ2-7; a weak D match, TRBD2 (6 bases). Germline V gives CDR1 SQVTM, CDR2 ANQGSEA. CDR3 length: 12 amino acids.

In DNA form, the CDR3 reads TGCGCCAGCAGCCCCTCCCCCGGGGGGGGACCAGATACGCAGTATTTT. Amino acid sequence: CASSPSPGGGPDTQYF. The gene calls are TRBV4-3 and TRBJ2-3; 8 bases are a match to TRBD2. The CDR3 spans 16 residues. Germline CDR1 and CDR2: LGHNA and YSLEER. V gave up 4 bases and J gave up 4 bases; unmatched junction bases: 10.

The J gene is TRBJ2-1, the V gene TRBV14; D is perhaps TRBD2 (6 bases). CDR1 and CDR2 (germline): SGHDN, FVKESK. V dropped 4 bases and J dropped 0 bases, with 7 bases sitting between them. This CDR3 region has 14 residues. The chain's CDR3 is CASSLGGSYNEQFF. The DNA for the CDR3 is TGTGCCAGCAGCCTGGGGGGCTCCTACAATGAGCAGTTCTTC.

The J gene is TRBJ1-1, the V gene TRBV19; TRBD1 is a possible D gene (5 bases). The CDR3 spans 14 residues. CDR1 LNHDA and CDR2 SQIVND come from the germline V gene (reference sequence). V lost 9 bases, J lost 2 bases, and 16 bases lay in between. CDR3 sequence (DNA): TGTGCCAGCTCCGAGCAGGGAGGTAACACTGAAGCTTTCTTT. Translating it yields CASSEQGGNTEAFF.

This clone was seen only a few times. The J gene is TRBJ2-7, the V gene TRBV11-3; TRBD1 matches 8 bases. The CDR3 loop spans 13 amino acids. Germline V gene sequence: CDR1 SGHNT, CDR2 YENEEA. V shed 5 bases and J 3 bases; nucleotides not matched to a gene: 3. The CDR3 sequence: CASSPDRGYEQYF. For the CDR3, the DNA is TGTGCCAGCAGCCCCGACAGGGGCTACGAGCAGTACTTC.